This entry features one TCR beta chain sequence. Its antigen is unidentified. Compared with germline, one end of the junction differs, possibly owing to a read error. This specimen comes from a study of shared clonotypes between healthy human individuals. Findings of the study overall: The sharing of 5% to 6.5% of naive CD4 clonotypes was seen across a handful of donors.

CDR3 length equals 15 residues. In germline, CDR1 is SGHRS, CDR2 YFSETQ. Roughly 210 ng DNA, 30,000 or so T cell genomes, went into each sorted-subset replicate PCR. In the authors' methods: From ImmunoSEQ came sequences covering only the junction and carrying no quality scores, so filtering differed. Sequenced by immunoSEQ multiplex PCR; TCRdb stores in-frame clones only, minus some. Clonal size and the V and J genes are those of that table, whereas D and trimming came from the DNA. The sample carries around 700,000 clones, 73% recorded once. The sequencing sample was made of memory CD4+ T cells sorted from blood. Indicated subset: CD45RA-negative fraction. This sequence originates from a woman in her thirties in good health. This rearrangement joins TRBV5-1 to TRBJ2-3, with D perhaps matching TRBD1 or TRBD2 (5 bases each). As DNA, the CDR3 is TGCGCCAGCAGATTGGGGGATCTGGGCACAGATACGCAGTATTTT. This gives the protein CASRLGDLGTDTQYF.